This T cell receptor beta chain comes out of a study of cytomegalovirus exposure and HLA in healthy donors. Study results and limitations: Previously analyzed data showed that most TCR beta V segments were productive at a frequency of about 87% or about 30%.

As regards this clone: Antigen specificity is unknown.

PCR involved 60 Vbeta and 13 Jbeta primers. Generated by immunoSEQ multiplex PCR, the TCRdb table keeps only in-frame clones and is missing some. This table holds about 130,000 clones, around 70% found once. Sequences were obtained from PBMCs. The clonotype originates from a man between 35 and 55 years old in good health and CMV-seropositive.

The CDR3 DNA is TGTGCCACCATAAGGTTTCTGGGGCAGAGCTCCTACGAGCAGTACTTC. Residues: CATIRFLGQSSYEQYF. V usage is TRBV10-3 and J usage is TRBJ2-7; tentatively, D is TRBD1 (5 bases). Germline CDR1 is ENHRY and CDR2 is SYGVKD. This CDR3 contains 16 residues. V was cut by 10 bases and J by 0 bases, with 22 bases left in between.